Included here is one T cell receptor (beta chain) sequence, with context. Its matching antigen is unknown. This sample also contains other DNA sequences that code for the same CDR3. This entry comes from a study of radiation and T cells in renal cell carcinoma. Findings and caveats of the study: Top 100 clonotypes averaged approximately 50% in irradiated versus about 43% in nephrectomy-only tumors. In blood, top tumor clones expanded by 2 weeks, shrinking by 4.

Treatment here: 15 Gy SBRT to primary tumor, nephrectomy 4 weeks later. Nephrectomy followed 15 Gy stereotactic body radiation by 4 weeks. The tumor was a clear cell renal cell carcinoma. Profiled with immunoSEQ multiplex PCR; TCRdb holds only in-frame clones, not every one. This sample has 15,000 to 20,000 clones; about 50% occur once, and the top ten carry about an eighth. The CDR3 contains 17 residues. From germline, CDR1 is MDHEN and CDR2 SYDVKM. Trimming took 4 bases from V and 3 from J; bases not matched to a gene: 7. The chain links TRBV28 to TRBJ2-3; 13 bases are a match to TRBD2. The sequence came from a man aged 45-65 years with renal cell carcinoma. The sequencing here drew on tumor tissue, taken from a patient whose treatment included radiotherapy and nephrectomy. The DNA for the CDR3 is TGTGCCAGCAGTTCTCTCTGGACTAGCGGGAGTACAGATACGCAGTATTTT. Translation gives CASSSLWTSGSTDTQYF. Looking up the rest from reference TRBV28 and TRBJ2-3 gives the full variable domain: DVKVTQSSRYLVKRTGEKVFLECVQDMDHENMFWYRQDPGLGLRLIYFSYDVKMKEKGDIPEGYSVSREKKERFSLILESASTNQTSMYLCASSSLWTSGSTDTQYFGPGTRLTVL.